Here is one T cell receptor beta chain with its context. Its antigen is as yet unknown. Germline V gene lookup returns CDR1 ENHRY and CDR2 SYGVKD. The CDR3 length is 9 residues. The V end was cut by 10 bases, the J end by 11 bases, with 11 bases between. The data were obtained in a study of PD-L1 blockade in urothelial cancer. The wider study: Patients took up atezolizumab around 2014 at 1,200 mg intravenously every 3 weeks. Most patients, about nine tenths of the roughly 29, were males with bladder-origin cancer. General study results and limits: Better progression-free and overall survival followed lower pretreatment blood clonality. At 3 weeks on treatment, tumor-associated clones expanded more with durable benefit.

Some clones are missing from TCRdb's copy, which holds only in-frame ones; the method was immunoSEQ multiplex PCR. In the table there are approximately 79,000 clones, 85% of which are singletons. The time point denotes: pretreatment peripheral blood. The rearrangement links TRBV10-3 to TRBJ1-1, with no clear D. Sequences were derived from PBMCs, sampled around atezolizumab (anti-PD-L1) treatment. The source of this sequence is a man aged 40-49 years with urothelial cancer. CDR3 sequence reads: CATQTRAFF. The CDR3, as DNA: TGTGCCACTCAGACTAGGGCTTTCTTT.